The 21 T cell receptor beta chains below all came from one sample that was sequenced in a study of blood T cell repertoires in COVID-19. The data were produced by immunoSEQ multiplex PCR, yet TCRdb's version contains in-frame clones alone and is incomplete. Among about 260,000 clones listed, roughly 87% were seen once. The specimen sequenced was peripheral blood. The receptors here all came from a woman in her forties or fifties who had recovered from COVID-19.

V and J are TRBV7-9 and TRBJ2-7; a weak D match, TRBD1 (6 bases). In germline, CDR1 is SEHNR, CDR2 FQNEAQ (reference sequence). This CDR3 has 15 amino acids. Trimming removed 5 bases at V and 4 bases at J, with 18 bases between. This CDR3 is CASSTIRQALYEQYF. CDR3 DNA sequence: TGTGCCAGCAGCACCATCCGACAGGCCCTTTACGAGCAGTACTTC.

Only one count was recorded for this clone. The V and J genes are TRBV11-2 and TRBJ2-5; the D gene is possibly TRBD1 (6 bases). From germline, CDR1 is SGHAT and CDR2 FQNNGV. This CDR3 region has 15 residues. Trimming shortened V by 4 bases and J by 4 bases, and 16 bases separated the two germline ends. The CDR3 here is CASSYGQLVGETQYF. CDR3 bases: TGTGCCAGCAGCTATGGACAGTTGGTTGGAGAGACCCAGTACTTC.

The chain is built from TRBV7-2 and TRBJ2-7, with TRBD2 identical over 10 bases. The CDR3 is made up of 15 amino acids. Germline loops: CDR1 SGHTA, CDR2 FQGNSA. V shed 0 bases, J shed 3 bases, and the junction held 2 bases outside the gene matches. CDR3 bases: TGTGCCAGCAGCTTAGCGGTAGCGGGAGGCTACGAGCAGTACTTC. Protein: CASSLAVAGGYEQYF.

This clone has just a few counts. This chain uses TRBV25-1 with TRBJ2-2; the match to TRBD1 covers 10 bases. The CDR3 has 15 residues. The V and J ends lost 6 bases and 5 bases, in that order; junction bases with no gene match: 6. Looked up from germline, CDR1 is MGHDK and CDR2 is SYGVNS. This chain's CDR3 is CASRWDRGDTGELFF. DNA of the CDR3: TGTGCCAGCAGGTGGGACAGGGGAGATACCGGGGAGCTGTTTTTT.

About this clone: This may be a read error, as it is one base from a much larger clone. The rearrangement uses TRBV2 and TRBJ1-5; D might be TRBD1 (6 bases). CDR3 length: 13 amino acids. Per the germline V gene, CDR1 is SNHLY and CDR2 is FYNNEI. Trimming removed 4 bases at V and 4 bases at J, with 8 bases between. CDR3 residues: CASSGQVNQPQHF. The DNA of the CDR3 is TGTGCCAGCAGTGGACAGGTAAATCAGCCCCAGCATTTT. The full variable domain, with the rest looked up from reference TRBV2 and TRBJ1-5, is EPEVTQTPSHQVTQMGQEVILRCVPISNHLYFYWYRQILGQKVEFLVSFYNNEISEKSEIFDDQFSVERPDGSNFTLKIRSTKLEDSAMYFCASSGQVNQPQHFGDGTRLSIL.

This clone was picked up a small number of times. The V gene is TRBV7-3, the J gene TRBJ2-6, with 7 bases lining up with TRBD1. CDR3 size: 18 residues. In germline, CDR1 is SGHTA, CDR2 FQGTGA. Losses at the gene ends were 1 base for V and 2 bases for J; bases not matched to a gene: 8. The CDR3 loop is CASSLKGPGGTGANVLTF. Written as DNA, the CDR3 is TGTGCCAGCAGCTTAAAAGGGCCAGGGGGAACTGGGGCCAACGTCCTGACTTTC. The entire variable domain, with the rest obtained from reference TRBV7-3 and TRBJ2-6, is as follows: GAGVSQTPSNKVTEKGKYVELRCDPISGHTALYWYRQSLGQGPEFLIYFQGTGAADDSGLPNDRFFAVRPEGSVSTLKIQRTERGDSAVYLCASSLKGPGGTGANVLTFGAGSRLTVL.

The chain carries TRBV6-5 and TRBJ1-6, with TRBD1 matching 8 bases. The junction had 6 bases not matched to a gene; V was cut back by 6 bases and J by 8 bases. CDR1 is MNHEY, CDR2 SVGAGI, per germline. The CDR3 is 14 amino acids. The DNA of the CDR3 is TGTGCCAGCAGCAACAGGGGGAGAGATTCACCCCTCCACTTT. This translates into CASSNRGRDSPLHF.

The chain joins TRBV4-1 to TRBJ2-3; 7 nucleotides agree with TRBD2. CDR1 is MGHRA, CDR2 YSYEKL, per germline. This CDR3 has 17 amino acids. The junction had 11 bases not matched to a gene; V was cut back by 0 bases and J by 5 bases. The CDR3 loop reads CASSQDPQLAHQDTQYF. The CDR3 DNA is TGCGCCAGCAGCCAAGATCCGCAACTAGCGCATCAAGATACGCAGTATTTT.

This sequence joins TRBV11-2 and TRBJ1-2, with D perhaps matching TRBD1 (6 bases). The V and J ends lost 6 bases and 6 bases respectively, with 23 bases between them. Per germline, CDR1 SGHAT and CDR2 FQNNGV. The CDR3 has 16 residues. The CDR3 DNA is TGTGCCAGCAGTCATGGTAGGGGGGGGATCCTTGATGGCTACACCTTC. This sequence encodes CASSHGRGGILDGYTF.

The sample holds a few counts of this clone. The J gene is TRBJ2-1, the V gene TRBV7-3; D is unresolved. The CDR3 runs 15 residues. Germline lookup yields CDR1 SGHTA and CDR2 FQGTGA. V was cut by 2 bases and J by 7 bases, with 15 bases left in between. The CDR3 reads CASSLLASFRNEQFF. CDR3 in DNA: TGTGCCAGCAGCTTACTTGCGAGCTTTCGTAATGAGCAGTTCTTC. The full variable domain, completed using reference TRBV7-3 and TRBJ2-1, is GAGVSQTPSNKVTEKGKYVELRCDPISGHTALYWYRQSLGQGPEFLIYFQGTGAADDSGLPNDRFFAVRPEGSVSTLKIQRTERGDSAVYLCASSLLASFRNEQFFGPGTRLTVL.

This chain connects TRBV6-5 to TRBJ2-7; TRBD1 might be the D (6 bases). V lost 11 bases and J lost 0, with 14 bases in between. Per germline, CDR1 MNHEY and CDR2 SVGAGI. The CDR3 runs to 13 residues. CDR3 DNA sequence: TGTGCCGCGGGTACAGGGCACTCCTACGAGCAGTACTTC. Protein sequence: CAAGTGHSYEQYF.

The chain carries TRBV9 and TRBJ2-4; TRBD2 matches 8 bases. This CDR3 has 14 amino acids. In germline, CDR1 is SGDLS, CDR2 YYNGEE. The V segment lost 4 bases and the J segment 15 bases; nucleotides outside the gene matches: 15. The CDR3 reads CASSRGGRDLSRYF. The CDR3 DNA follows: TGTGCCAGCAGCCGGGGGGGCCGGGATTTAAGTCGGTACTTC.

The V call is TRBV6-5, the J call TRBJ1-2, with 10 bases that match TRBD1. The CDR3 is made up of 15 amino acids. CDR1 MNHEY and CDR2 SVGAGI come from the germline V gene. Trimming cost V 4 bases and J 4 bases; bases outside gene matches: 6. CDR3: CASSSRTGGTYGYTF. In DNA form, the CDR3 reads TGTGCCAGCAGTTCCCGGACAGGGGGAACCTATGGCTACACCTTC.

This clone was seen a handful of times. This chain connects TRBV24-1 to TRBJ2-1, with D maybe TRBD2 (7 bases). CDR1 KGHDR and CDR2 SFDVKD come from the germline V gene. The V and J ends lost 9 bases and 8 bases respectively, with 19 bases between them. The CDR3 covers 14 residues. CDR3 sequence reads: CATSGRGVGDEQFF. The CDR3 DNA reads as TGTGCCACCTCAGGGAGGGGGGTTGGCGATGAGCAGTTCTTC.

V and J are TRBV2 and TRBJ2-3; 8 bases are shared with TRBD1. CDR1 is SNHLY, CDR2 FYNNEI, per germline. Unmatched junction bases numbered 6, after V lost 9 bases and J lost 1 base. The CDR3 spans 14 residues. The CDR3 here is CASKTTGGTDTQYF. The CDR3 nucleotides are TGTGCCAGTAAGACGACAGGGGGCACAGATACGCAGTATTTT.

The CDR3 loop is CASSSLQGRQFF. CDR3 bases: TGTGCCAGCAGTTCTTTACAGGGGAGGCAGTTCTTC. The chain has TRBV27 and TRBJ2-1, with TRBD1 identical over 7 bases. After removal of 4 bases from V and 12 bases from J, the junction contained 6 bases not matched to a gene. The CDR3 spans 12 residues. Per the germline V gene, CDR1 is MNHEY and CDR2 is SMNVEV (reference sequence).

The chain couples TRBV4-2 to TRBJ2-1, with 7 positions matching TRBD2. The CDR3 runs to 13 residues. Trimming removed 3 bases from V and 8 bases from J; junction bases left unmatched: 4. Per germline, CDR1 LGHNA and CDR2 YNFKEQ. In nucleotides, the CDR3 is TGTGCCAGCAGCCAGATGGGGAGGGATGAGCAGTTCTTC. Translation: CASSQMGRDEQFF.

V gene TRBV11-2 combines with J gene TRBJ2-1, with unresolved D. The germline V and J ends were trimmed by 6 bases and 1 base, with 16 bases remaining between them. The germline gives CDR1 SGHAT, CDR2 FQNNGV. The CDR3 contains 16 residues. Here the CDR3 DNA reads TGTGCCAGCAGTCCCTTCCCGCAGGCTTCCTACAATGAGCAGTTCTTC. Translation: CASSPFPQASYNEQFF.

The rearrangement links TRBV4-3 to TRBJ1-5; possibly TRBD1 for D (5 bases). The CDR3 spans 13 residues. With 0 bases removed from V and 9 bases from J, the gap between germline ends came to 9 bases. Germline values: CDR1 LGHNA, CDR2 YSLEER. CDR3 in amino acids: CASSQEQDRPQHF. The CDR3 DNA follows: TGCGCCAGCAGCCAAGAACAGGACCGGCCCCAGCATTTT.

A single count supports this clone. The rearrangement joins TRBV7-9 to TRBJ1-2, with 8 positions matching TRBD1. This CDR3 is 15 amino acids long. Germline CDR1 and CDR2: SEHNR and FQNEAQ (reference sequence). V trimming: 5 bases; J trimming: 6 bases; junction bases outside the gene matches: 11. CDR3 in DNA: TGTGCCAGCAGCCCTCAGGGGGCGGGTAGGGATGGCTACACCTTC. Amino acid sequence: CASSPQGAGRDGYTF.

The chain combines TRBV5-4 with TRBJ1-6, with D tentatively TRBD1 (5 bases). V gave up 0 bases and J gave up 0 bases, with 10 bases separating them. Germline V gene sequence: CDR1 SGHNT, CDR2 YYREEE (reference sequence). The CDR3 covers 17 residues. The CDR3 protein is CASSLVQASSYNSPLHF. CDR3 bases: TGTGCCAGCAGCTTGGTACAGGCGAGCTCCTATAATTCACCCCTCCACTTT.